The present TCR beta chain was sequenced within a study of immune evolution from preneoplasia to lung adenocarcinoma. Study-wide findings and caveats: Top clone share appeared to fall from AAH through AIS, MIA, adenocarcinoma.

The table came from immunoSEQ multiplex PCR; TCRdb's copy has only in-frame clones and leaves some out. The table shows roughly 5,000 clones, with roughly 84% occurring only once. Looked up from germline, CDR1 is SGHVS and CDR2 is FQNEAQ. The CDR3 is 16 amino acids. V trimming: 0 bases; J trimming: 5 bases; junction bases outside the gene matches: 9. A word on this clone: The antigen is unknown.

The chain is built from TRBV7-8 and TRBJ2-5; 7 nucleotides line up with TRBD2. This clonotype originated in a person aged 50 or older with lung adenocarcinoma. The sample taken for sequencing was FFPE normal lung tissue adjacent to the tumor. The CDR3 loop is CASSLAFFVGGETQYF. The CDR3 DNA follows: TGTGCCAGCAGCTTAGCCTTCTTCGTGGGAGGGGAGACCCAGTACTTC.